Below are 27 T cell receptor beta chains sequenced from a single sample in a study of blood T cell repertoires in COVID-19. Clones were read by immunoSEQ multiplex PCR, and TCRdb kept only the in-frame ones, dropping some. The sample consists of roughly 380,000 clones, more than 75% of them appearing once. Material for sequencing was PBMCs or T cells enriched from blood (not recorded which). All receptors derive from a man aged 30 to 45 who had recovered from COVID-19.

The gene calls are TRBV4-1 and TRBJ1-4; 8 nucleotides line up with TRBD1. CDR1 is MGHRA, CDR2 YSYEKL, per germline. The length of the CDR3 is 16 residues. The junction had 8 bases not matched to a gene; V was cut back by 1 base and J by 7 bases. In DNA form, the CDR3 reads TGCGCCAGCAGCCAAGCCCCGGACAGGGCGGGTGAAAAACTGTTTTTT. It encodes CASSQAPDRAGEKLFF.

Here the CDR3 reads CAWSLPGSGGIGTQYF. CDR3 coding DNA: TGTGCCTGGAGCCTGCCTGGTAGCGGGGGTATTGGTACGCAGTATTTT. This chain links TRBV30 with TRBJ2-3, with 9 positions matching TRBD2. The germline V gene encodes CDR1 GTSNPN and CDR2 SVGIG (reference sequence). V lost 3 bases and J lost 8; bases outside the gene matches: 15. The CDR3 is 16 amino acids.

The chain uses TRBV6-5 and TRBJ1-4; 8 positions match TRBD1. With V trimmed by 7 bases and J by 0 bases, 4 bases remained unmatched. The CDR3 has 15 residues. The germline gives CDR1 MNHEY, CDR2 SVGAGI. The DNA for the CDR3 is TGTGCCAGCACCCGACAGGGGACAACTAATGAAAAACTGTTTTTT. Translating it yields CASTRQGTTNEKLFF.

Only one count was recorded for this clone. The chain is built from TRBV4-1 and TRBJ1-1; tentatively, D is TRBD1 (6 bases). Germline V gene lookup returns CDR1 MGHRA and CDR2 YSYEKL. This CDR3 comprises 13 residues. Trimming removed 3 bases at V and 5 bases at J, with 10 bases between. The CDR3 region has the DNA TGCGCCAGCAGCCAGGGGGCTCGGACTGAAGCTTTCTTT. As protein: CASSQGARTEAFF.

The chain joins TRBV4-1 to TRBJ1-4; TRBD1 is a possible D gene (5 bases). V lost 1 base to trimming and J lost 6 bases, with 6 bases between them. The CDR3 is made up of 13 amino acids. Germline values: CDR1 MGHRA, CDR2 YSYEKL. CDR3 nucleotides: TGCGCCAGCAGCCAAGGGACATATGAAAAACTGTTTTTT. Translated, it gives CASSQGTYEKLFF.

This chain joins TRBV3-1 (or the pseudogene TRBV3-2) and TRBJ2-5; TRBD2 matches at 10 bases. The CDR3 loop spans 15 amino acids. After removal of 3 bases from V and 6 bases from J, the junction contained 7 bases not matched to a gene. Germline loops: CDR1 LGHDT, CDR2 YNNKEL (reference sequence). The CDR3 region has the DNA TGTGCCAGCAGCCAGGGTCTTAGCGGGGGGCAGACCCAGTACTTC. Translating it yields CASSQGLSGGQTQYF.

V is TRBV29-1 and J is TRBJ1-4; 7 positions match TRBD1. V shed 5 bases, J shed 0 bases, and the junction held 3 bases outside the gene matches. The germline V gene has CDR1 SQVTM and CDR2 ANQGSEA. The CDR3 consists of 14 residues. The CDR3 here is CSVTQGATNEKLFF. Here the CDR3 DNA reads TGCAGCGTTACCCAGGGGGCAACTAATGAAAAACTGTTTTTT.

The chain employs TRBV10-3 and TRBJ1-2; TRBD1 agrees at 8 bases. This CDR3 has 15 residues. CDR1 and CDR2 from the germline V gene are ENHRY and SYGVKD. With V trimmed by 0 bases and J by 7 bases, 7 bases remained unmatched. CDR3 protein: CAISESPGTGGGYTF. DNA of the CDR3: TGTGCCATCAGTGAGTCCCCCGGGACAGGCGGTGGCTACACCTTC.

The CDR3 spells CASSQRGVGTQYF. DNA for the CDR3: TGTGCCAGCAGCCAACGGGGGGTCGGGACCCAGTACTTC. The rearrangement uses TRBV3-1 (or the pseudogene TRBV3-2) and TRBJ2-5, with 7 bases fitting TRBD2. Germline assignment: CDR1 LGHDT and CDR2 YNNKEL (reference sequence). This CDR3 region has 13 residues. J lost 7 bases, V lost 2 bases, and 4 bases had no gene match.

The CDR3 nucleotides read TGTGCCAGCAGCTTAGGCCTTCAGGGGGGTCAGCCCCAGCATTTT. This translates into CASSLGLQGGQPQHF. This chain connects TRBV7-9 to TRBJ1-5; TRBD1 aligns across 7 bases. CDR3 length: 15 residues. Germline V gene sequence: CDR1 SEHNR, CDR2 FQNEAQ (reference sequence). Trimming removed 1 base from V and 6 bases from J; junction bases left unmatched: 6. Full variable domain (rest looked up from reference TRBV7-9 and TRBJ1-5): DTGVSQNPRHKITKRGQNVTFRCDPISEHNRLYWYRQTLGQGPEFLTYFQNEAQLEKSRLLSDRFSAERPKGSFSTLEIQRTEQGDSAMYLCASSLGLQGGQPQHFGDGTRLSIL.

The chain uses TRBV5-6 and TRBJ2-1; 7 nucleotides align to TRBD1. Losses at the gene ends were 4 bases for V and 9 bases for J; bases not matched to a gene: 7. The CDR3 length is 13 residues. Looked up from germline, CDR1 is SGHDT and CDR2 is YYEEEE. The CDR3 DNA follows: TGTGCCAGCAGCGAAACAGGGGTAGGTGAGCAGTTCTTC. It is translated as CASSETGVGEQFF.

J is TRBJ1-2 and V is TRBV9; weak D call: TRBD1 (5 bases). Germline-derived CDR1 and CDR2 are SGDLS and YYNGEE. The CDR3 spans 15 residues. With 4 bases removed from V and 8 bases from J, the gap between germline ends came to 21 bases. Here the CDR3 DNA reads TGTGCCAGCAGCCCTAGTGGCAGGGATCAAGAAGGCTACACCTTC. It encodes CASSPSGRDQEGYTF.

The chain recombines TRBV7-9 with TRBJ2-2, with 10 bases that match TRBD1. With V trimmed by 3 bases and J by 2 bases, 9 bases remained unmatched. Looked up from germline, CDR1 is SEHNR and CDR2 is FQNEAQ (reference sequence). The CDR3 is 18 residues long. The CDR3 bases are TGTGCCAGCAGCTTTTACTTTGTGACAGGGGGCAACACCGGGGAGCTGTTTTTT. It specifies CASSFYFVTGGNTGELFF.

The genes are TRBV6-5 and TRBJ1-2, with a tentative D call TRBD1 (5 bases). CDR1 is MNHEY and CDR2 is SVGAGI in the germline V gene. The ends were cut back, 2 bases at V and 5 bases at J, with 15 bases in the middle. The length of the CDR3 is 15 residues. This CDR3 reads CASSYLRDYGYGYTF. The CDR3 DNA sequence: TGTGCCAGCAGTTACCTCCGGGACTACGGGTATGGCTACACCTTC.

This rearrangement joins TRBV18 to TRBJ2-5; D is undetermined. CDR1 is KGHSH and CDR2 is LQKENI in the germline V gene. The CDR3 spans 13 residues. V was cut by 1 base and J by 3 bases, with 6 bases left in between. Here the CDR3 reads CASSPLAKETQYF. The CDR3 nucleotides read TGTGCCAGCTCACCACTAGCCAAAGAGACCCAGTACTTC.

The sample holds one count of this clone. The rearrangement joins TRBV4-2 to TRBJ2-1; 7 bases agree with TRBD2. V was pared by 0 bases and J by 4 bases, with 3 bases of the junction left unmatched. The CDR3 totals 15 residues. Germline CDR1 is LGHNA and CDR2 is YNFKEQ. This CDR3 reads CASSQDTSEYNEQFF. The CDR3 DNA follows: TGTGCCAGCAGCCAAGATACTAGCGAGTACAATGAGCAGTTCTTC.

V usage is TRBV19 and J usage is TRBJ1-4; D remains unclear. The length of the CDR3 is 18 residues. Trimming pared 1 base from V and 0 bases from J, leaving 15 bases between. Germline V CDR1 and CDR2: LNHDA, SQIVND (reference sequence). The CDR3 loop reads CASSIGEALTATNEKLFF. CDR3 nucleotide sequence: TGTGCCAGTAGTATAGGGGAGGCTCTTACTGCAACTAATGAAAAACTGTTTTTT.

The CDR3 nucleotides are TGCGCCAGCAGCCCTAAATCGGAGGGGGCCTATGGCTACACCTTC. Residues: CASSPKSEGAYGYTF. J is TRBJ1-2 and V is TRBV4-3, with 7 bases aligning to TRBD1. V was pared by 4 bases and J by 4 bases, with 9 bases of the junction left unmatched. The CDR3 runs 15 residues. CDR1 LGHNA and CDR2 YSLEER come from the germline V gene.

This clone was found once. The gene calls are TRBV11-2 and TRBJ2-2; maybe TRBD1 (5 bases). The CDR3 is made up of 13 amino acids. Trimming stripped 2 bases from V and 8 bases from J, with 9 bases between. The germline V gene has CDR1 SGHAT and CDR2 FQNNGV. The CDR3 sequence is CASSLKAGGELFF. The CDR3, as DNA: TGTGCCAGCAGCTTAAAAGCAGGGGGGGAGCTGTTTTTT.

This clone has a handful of counts. The CDR3 loop reads CAWINRTGAINYGYTF. The DNA of the CDR3 is TGTGCCTGGATCAATCGGACAGGGGCCATTAACTATGGCTACACCTTC. This chain connects TRBV30 to TRBJ1-2; TRBD1 aligns across 9 bases. The CDR3 runs to 16 residues. V lost 4 bases and J lost 1; bases outside the gene matches: 10. CDR1 is GTSNPN and CDR2 is SVGIG in the germline V gene (reference sequence).

This clone was observed a single time. The chain couples TRBV7-2 to TRBJ2-7; 7 bases align to TRBD1. This CDR3 spans 10 amino acids. With 5 bases clipped from V and 10 bases from J, the junction kept 2 bases outside the gene matches. Germline CDR1 SGHTA, CDR2 FQGNSA. DNA for the CDR3: TGTGCCAGCAGCCAGGGGGTCCAGTACTTC. It is translated as CASSQGVQYF.

J is TRBJ2-1 and V is TRBV6-2 or TRBV6-3; the match to TRBD1 covers 8 bases. V lost 6 bases and J lost 10; bases outside the gene matches: 14. Germline loops: CDR1 MNHEY, CDR2 SVGEGT. The CDR3 contains 15 residues. The CDR3 spells CASSPLRQGFGEQFF. CDR3 DNA sequence: TGTGCCAGCAGCCCTCTGAGACAGGGGTTCGGCGAGCAGTTCTTC.

As DNA, the CDR3 is TGTGCCAGCAGCCAAACCCCCAGGGGCGACGGAACTGAAGCTTTCTTT. Translation: CASSQTPRGDGTEAFF. The chain links TRBV11-3 to TRBJ1-1; D is perhaps TRBD1 (6 bases). The CDR3 extends over 16 amino acids. CDR1 SGHNT and CDR2 YENEEA come from the germline V gene. The V end was cut by 5 bases, the J end by 5 bases, with 21 bases between.

V usage is TRBV7-8 and J usage is TRBJ1-5, with a weak D call TRBD1 (6 bases). From germline, CDR1 is SGHVS and CDR2 FQNEAQ. Trimming pared 6 bases from V and 0 bases from J, leaving 15 bases between. This CDR3 comprises 16 residues. In DNA, the CDR3 is TGTGCCAGCAGTTATATAGGGGGTTATAGCAATCAGCCCCAGCATTTT. The encoded protein is CASSYIGGYSNQPQHF.

The rearrangement uses TRBV5-4 and TRBJ1-2; D perhaps matches TRBD1 (5 bases). Per the germline V gene, CDR1 is SGHNT and CDR2 is YYREEE (reference sequence). V lost 6 bases, J lost 7 bases, and 13 bases lay in between. This CDR3 contains 12 residues. CDR3 protein: CASTREGPGYTF. DNA for the CDR3: TGTGCCAGCACCCGGGAGGGGCCTGGCTACACCTTC.

The V gene is TRBV9, the J gene TRBJ2-7; D might be TRBD1 (6 bases). V was trimmed by 4 bases and J by 3 bases, leaving 17 bases between them. The CDR3 sequence is 15 residues long. Germline CDR1 reads SGDLS; CDR2 reads YYNGEE. The CDR3 DNA reads as TGTGCCAGCAGCCACTACCGGACAGATGACTACGAGCAGTACTTC. This gives the protein CASSHYRTDDYEQYF. The full variable domain, with the rest looked up from reference TRBV9 and TRBJ2-7, is DSGVTQTPKHLITATGQRVTLRCSPRSGDLSVYWYQQSLDQGLQFLIQYYNGEERAKGNILERFSAQQFPDLHSELNLSSLELGDSALYFCASSHYRTDDYEQYFGPGTRLTVT.

The chain links TRBV11-2 to TRBJ1-1, with 8 bases lining up with TRBD1. V trimming: 2 bases; J trimming: 3 bases; junction bases outside the gene matches: 11. This CDR3 is 17 amino acids long. Germline CDR1 SGHAT, CDR2 FQNNGV. The CDR3, as DNA: TGTGCCAGCAGCTTAATCGGGGGACAGGTAAGGGACACTGAAGCTTTCTTT. It translates to CASSLIGGQVRDTEAFF.